The T cell receptor (beta chain) described here comes from a study of Ad26.COV2.S vaccination and SARS-CoV-2 variants. Sequencing was performed with immunoSEQ multiplex PCR; in TCRdb, only in-frame clones are kept and a portion is missing. The data hold about 350,000 clones, with 75% to 90% observed a single time. Study findings and constraints: After vaccination, reports described spike-specific CD8+ and CD4+ T cell responses as showing substantial breadth.

The CDR3 has 18 residues. Germline lookup yields CDR1 SEHNR and CDR2 FQNEAQ (reference sequence). Trimming took 2 bases from V and 0 from J; bases not matched to a gene: 9. This clone was found once. The antigen is unknown. As to treatment: about 20 received Ad26.COV2.S at low or high dose, single or two shots; about five received placebo; per-sample allocation not given. Day 63 after the first injection of vaccine or placebo was the sampling time. The source is a person between 18 and 65 years old who received the Ad26.COV2.S COVID-19 vaccine or a placebo. The sample in question was peripheral blood, obtained in a trial of Ad26.COV2.S vaccine versus placebo. The genes are TRBV7-9 and TRBJ1-3, with 8 bases matching TRBD1. CDR3: CASSLKLGTGPSGNTIYF. CDR3 coding DNA: TGTGCCAGCAGCTTAAAGTTAGGGACAGGTCCCTCTGGAAACACCATATATTTT.